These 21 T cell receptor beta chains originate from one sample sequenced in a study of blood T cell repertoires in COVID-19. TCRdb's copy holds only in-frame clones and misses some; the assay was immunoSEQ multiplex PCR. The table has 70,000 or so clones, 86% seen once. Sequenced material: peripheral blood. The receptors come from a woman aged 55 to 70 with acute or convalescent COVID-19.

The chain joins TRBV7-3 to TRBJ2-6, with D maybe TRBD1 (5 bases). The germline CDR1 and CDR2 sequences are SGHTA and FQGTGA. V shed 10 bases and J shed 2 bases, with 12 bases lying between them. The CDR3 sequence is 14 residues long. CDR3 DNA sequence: TGTGCCACCTTCGACAGCCCTGGGGCCAACGTCCTGACTTTC. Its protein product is CATFDSPGANVLTF.

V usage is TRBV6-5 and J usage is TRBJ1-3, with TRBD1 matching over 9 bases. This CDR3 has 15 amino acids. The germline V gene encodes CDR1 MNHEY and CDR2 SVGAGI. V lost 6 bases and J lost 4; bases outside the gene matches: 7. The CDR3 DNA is TGTGCCAGCAGCCCGGGGACAGGGCCAGGAAACACCATATATTTT. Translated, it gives CASSPGTGPGNTIYF.

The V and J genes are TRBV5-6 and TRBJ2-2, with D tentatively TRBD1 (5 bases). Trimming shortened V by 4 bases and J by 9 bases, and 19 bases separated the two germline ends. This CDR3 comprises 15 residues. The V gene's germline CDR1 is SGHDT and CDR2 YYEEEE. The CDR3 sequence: CASSRWKGKIRELFF. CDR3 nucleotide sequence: TGTGCCAGCAGCAGGTGGAAGGGGAAGATACGGGAGCTGTTTTTT.

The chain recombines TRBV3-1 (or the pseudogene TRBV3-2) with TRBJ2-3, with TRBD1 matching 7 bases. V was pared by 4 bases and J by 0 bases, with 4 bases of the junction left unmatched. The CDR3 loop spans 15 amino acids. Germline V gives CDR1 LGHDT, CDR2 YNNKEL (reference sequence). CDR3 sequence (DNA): TGTGCCAGCAGCCTTACGGGACAGAGCACAGATACGCAGTATTTT. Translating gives CASSLTGQSTDTQYF.

The CDR3 is CASSVERGVTDTQYF. Here the CDR3 DNA reads TGTGCCAGCAGTGTCGAGCGGGGGGTCACAGATACGCAGTATTTT. The chain couples TRBV25-1 to TRBJ2-3; 9 bases are a match to TRBD2. The CDR3 sequence is 15 residues long. Germline loops: CDR1 MGHDK, CDR2 SYGVNS. With 4 bases clipped from V and 2 bases from J, the junction kept 4 bases outside the gene matches.

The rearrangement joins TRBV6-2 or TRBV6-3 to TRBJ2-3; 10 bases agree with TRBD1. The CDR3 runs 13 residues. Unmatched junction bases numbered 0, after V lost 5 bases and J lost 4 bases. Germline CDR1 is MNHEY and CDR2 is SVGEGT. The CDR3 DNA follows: TGTGCCAGCAGTGGACAGGGGGCAGATACGCAGTATTTT. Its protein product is CASSGQGADTQYF.

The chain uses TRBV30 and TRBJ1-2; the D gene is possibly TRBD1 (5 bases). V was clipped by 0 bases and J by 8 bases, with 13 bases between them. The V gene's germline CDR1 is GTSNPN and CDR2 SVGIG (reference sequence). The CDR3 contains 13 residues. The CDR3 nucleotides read TGTGCCTGGAGTGTACTCGCGGGGGGAGGCTACACCTTC. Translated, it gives CAWSVLAGGGYTF.

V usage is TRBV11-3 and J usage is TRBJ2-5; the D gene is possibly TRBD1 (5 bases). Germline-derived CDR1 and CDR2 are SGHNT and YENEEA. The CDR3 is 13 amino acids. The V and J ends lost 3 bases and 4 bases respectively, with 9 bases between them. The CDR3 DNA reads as TGTGCCAGCAGCTTGACAGCTTTAGAGACCCAGTACTTC. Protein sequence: CASSLTALETQYF. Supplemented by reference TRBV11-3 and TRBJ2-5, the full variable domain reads EAGVVQSPRYKIIEKKQPVAFWCNPISGHNTLYWYLQNLGQGPELLIRYENEEAVDDSQLPKDRFSAERLKGVDSTLKIQPAELGDSAVYLCASSLTALETQYFGPGTRLLVL.

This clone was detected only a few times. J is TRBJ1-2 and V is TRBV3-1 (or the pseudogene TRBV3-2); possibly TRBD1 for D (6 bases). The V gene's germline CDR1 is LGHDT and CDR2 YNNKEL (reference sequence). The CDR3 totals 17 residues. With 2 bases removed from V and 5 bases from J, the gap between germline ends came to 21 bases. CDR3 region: CASSQQDWGSGAYGYTF. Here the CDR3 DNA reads TGTGCCAGCAGCCAACAAGACTGGGGTTCAGGGGCGTATGGCTACACCTTC.

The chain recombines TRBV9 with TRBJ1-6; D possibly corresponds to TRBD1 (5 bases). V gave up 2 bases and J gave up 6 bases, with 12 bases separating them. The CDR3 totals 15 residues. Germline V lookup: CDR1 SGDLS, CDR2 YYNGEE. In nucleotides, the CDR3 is TGTGCCAGCAGCGTGGGGACTGGTGGTAATTCACCCCTCCACTTT. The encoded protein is CASSVGTGGNSPLHF.

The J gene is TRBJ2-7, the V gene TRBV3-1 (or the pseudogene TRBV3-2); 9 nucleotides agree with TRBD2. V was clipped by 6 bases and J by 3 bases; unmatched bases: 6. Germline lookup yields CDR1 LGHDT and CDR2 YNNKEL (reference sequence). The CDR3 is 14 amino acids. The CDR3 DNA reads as TGTGCCAGCAGTCAGACTAGCGGACTCTACGAGCAGTACTTC. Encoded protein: CASSQTSGLYEQYF.

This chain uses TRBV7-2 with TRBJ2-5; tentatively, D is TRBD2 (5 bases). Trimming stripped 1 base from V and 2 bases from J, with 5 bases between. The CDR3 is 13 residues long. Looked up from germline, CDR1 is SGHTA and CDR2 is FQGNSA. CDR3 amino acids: CASSLGGQETQYF. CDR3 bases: TGTGCCAGCAGCTTAGGCGGGCAAGAGACCCAGTACTTC.

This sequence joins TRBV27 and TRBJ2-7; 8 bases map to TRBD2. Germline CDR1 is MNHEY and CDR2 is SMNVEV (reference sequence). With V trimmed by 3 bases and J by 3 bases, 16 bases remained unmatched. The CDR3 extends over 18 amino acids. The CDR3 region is CASSFRAGDGYYYYEQYF. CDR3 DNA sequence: TGTGCCAGCAGTTTCCGAGCGGGGGACGGCTACTACTACTACGAGCAGTACTTC.

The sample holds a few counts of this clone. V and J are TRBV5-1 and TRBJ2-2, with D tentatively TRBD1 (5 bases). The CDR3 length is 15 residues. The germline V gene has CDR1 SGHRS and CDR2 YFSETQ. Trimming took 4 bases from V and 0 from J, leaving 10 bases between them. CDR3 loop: CASSADTSNTGELFF. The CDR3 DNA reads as TGCGCCAGCAGCGCGGACACCTCGAACACCGGGGAGCTGTTTTTT.

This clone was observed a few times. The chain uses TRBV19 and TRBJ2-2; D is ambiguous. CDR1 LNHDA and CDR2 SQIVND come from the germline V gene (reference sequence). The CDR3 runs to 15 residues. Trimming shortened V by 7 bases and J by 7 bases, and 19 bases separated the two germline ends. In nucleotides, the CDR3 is TGTGCCAGTACAAGTTCCGGCGGCGTCGGCGGGGAGCTGTTTTTT. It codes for CASTSSGGVGGELFF.

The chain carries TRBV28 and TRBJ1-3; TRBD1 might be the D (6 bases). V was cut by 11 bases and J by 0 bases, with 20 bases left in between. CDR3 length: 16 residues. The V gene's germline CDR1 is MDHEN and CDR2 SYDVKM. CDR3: CAVGEPGASSGNTIYF. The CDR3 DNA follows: TGTGCCGTAGGGGAGCCAGGGGCGAGCTCTGGAAACACCATATATTTT.

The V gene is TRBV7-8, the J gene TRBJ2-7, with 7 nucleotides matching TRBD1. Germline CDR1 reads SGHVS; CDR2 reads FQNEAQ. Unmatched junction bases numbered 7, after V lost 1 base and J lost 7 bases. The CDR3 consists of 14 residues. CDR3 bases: TGTGCCAGCAGCTTAGGCCAGGGGGAAGAGGAGCAGTACTTC. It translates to CASSLGQGEEEQYF.

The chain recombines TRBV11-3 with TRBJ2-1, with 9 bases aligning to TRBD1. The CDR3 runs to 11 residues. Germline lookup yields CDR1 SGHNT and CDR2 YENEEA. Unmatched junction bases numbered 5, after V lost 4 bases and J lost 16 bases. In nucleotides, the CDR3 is TGTGCCAGCAGCTCCCGGGACAGGGTTTTCTTC. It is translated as CASSSRDRVFF.

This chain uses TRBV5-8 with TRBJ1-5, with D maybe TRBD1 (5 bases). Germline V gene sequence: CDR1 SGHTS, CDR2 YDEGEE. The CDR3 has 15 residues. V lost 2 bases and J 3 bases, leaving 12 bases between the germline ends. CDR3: CASSLRMGPNQPQHF. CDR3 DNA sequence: TGTGCCAGCAGCTTAAGGATGGGGCCCAATCAGCCCCAGCATTTT.

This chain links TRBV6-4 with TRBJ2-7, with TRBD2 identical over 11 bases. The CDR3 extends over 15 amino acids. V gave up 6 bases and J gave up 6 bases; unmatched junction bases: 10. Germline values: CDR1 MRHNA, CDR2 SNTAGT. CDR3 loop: CASRPGLAEEGEQYF. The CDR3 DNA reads TGTGCCAGCAGGCCGGGACTAGCGGAGGAAGGCGAGCAGTACTTC.

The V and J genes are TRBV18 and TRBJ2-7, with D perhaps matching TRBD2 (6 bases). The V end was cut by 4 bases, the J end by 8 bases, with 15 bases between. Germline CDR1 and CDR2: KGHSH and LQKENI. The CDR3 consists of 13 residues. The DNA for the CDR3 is TGTGCCAGCTCACGGGGGGACTCTCCCAAGCAGTACTTC. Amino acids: CASSRGDSPKQYF. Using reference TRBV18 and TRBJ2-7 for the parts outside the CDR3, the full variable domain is NAGVMQNPRHLVRRRGQEARLRCSPMKGHSHVYWYRQLPEEGLKFMVYLQKENIIDESGMPKERFSAEFPKEGPSILRIQQVVRGDSAAYFCASSRGDSPKQYFGPGTRLTVT.